This TCR beta chain was found in a study of blood T cells in healthy people across ages. Across the whole study: There was about one barcoded beta molecule captured by template switching per two T cells. Overall study results and limits: The study could not conclusively compare naive and antigen-experienced cells, given its unsorted PBMCs. Long-lived donors had more naive CD4+ cells and higher diversity than aged donors.

Details on this clonotype: Its antigen is unknown.

The V and J ends lost 4 bases and 5 bases respectively, with 11 bases between them. This CDR3 contains 14 residues. CDR1 LGHNA and CDR2 YSLEER come from the germline V gene. The authors ran a second PCR of about 6 to 12 cycles using a sample-barcoded 5' primer and a J-beta primer mix. Unique molecular identifiers of 12 random nucleotides labeled each cDNA. TCRdb re-analysed the 5' RACE reads in MiXCR, keeping a single row per CDR3 protein. The table has some 760,000 distinct CDR3 sequences, around 25% seen once; the top ten hold 9.4%. The same specimen was also included in a second study, on T cells of mothers and their children.

The origin of this receptor is a boy under 18 in good health. The chain joins TRBV4-3 to TRBJ1-4, with TRBD1 as a possible D gene (6 bases). The sequencing sample was made of blood. DNA of the CDR3: TGCGCCAGCAGCCCGGGACACCTGAATGAAAAACTGTTTTTT. Amino acid sequence: CASSPGHLNEKLFF.